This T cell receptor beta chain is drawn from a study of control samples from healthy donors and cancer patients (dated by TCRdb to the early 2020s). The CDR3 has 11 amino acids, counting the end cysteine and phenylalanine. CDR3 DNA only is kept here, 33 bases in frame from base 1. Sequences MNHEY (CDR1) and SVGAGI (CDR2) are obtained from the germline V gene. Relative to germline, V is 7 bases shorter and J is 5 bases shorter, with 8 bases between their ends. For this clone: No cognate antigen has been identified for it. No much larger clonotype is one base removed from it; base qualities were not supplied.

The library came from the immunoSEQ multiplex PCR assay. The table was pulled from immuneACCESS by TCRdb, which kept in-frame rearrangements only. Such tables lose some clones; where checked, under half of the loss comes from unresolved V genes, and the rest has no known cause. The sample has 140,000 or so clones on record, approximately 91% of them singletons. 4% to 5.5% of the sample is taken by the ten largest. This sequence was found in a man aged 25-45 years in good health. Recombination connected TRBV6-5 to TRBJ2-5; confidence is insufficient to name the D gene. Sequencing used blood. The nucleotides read TGTGCCAGCACCTCAAGGGAGACCCAGTACTTC. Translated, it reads CASTSRETQYF.